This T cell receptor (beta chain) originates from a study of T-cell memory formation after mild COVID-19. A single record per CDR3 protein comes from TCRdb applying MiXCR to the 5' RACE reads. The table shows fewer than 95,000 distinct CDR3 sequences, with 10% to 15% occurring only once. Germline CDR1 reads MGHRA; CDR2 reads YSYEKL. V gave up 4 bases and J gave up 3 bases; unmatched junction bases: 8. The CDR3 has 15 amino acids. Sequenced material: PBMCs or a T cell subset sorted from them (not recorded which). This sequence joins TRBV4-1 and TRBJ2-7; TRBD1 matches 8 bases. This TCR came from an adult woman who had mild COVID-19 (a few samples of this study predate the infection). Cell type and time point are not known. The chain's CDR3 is CASSPRTGTIYEQYF. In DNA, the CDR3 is TGCGCCAGCAGCCCGCGGACAGGGACAATCTACGAGCAGTACTTC.